This TCR beta chain was observed in a study of blood T cell repertoires in COVID-19. Per the authors' pipeline: Using reference gene primer amplification, nucleated cell counts were estimated. This table comes from immunoSEQ multiplex PCR, and its TCRdb copy is limited to in-frame clones, with some not included. V, J and clone size are taken as reported in that table, and D and trimming were inferred from the DNA itself. The table includes more than 250,000 clones, approximately 89% detected once. This CDR3 has 14 amino acids. Germline values: CDR1 KGHSH, CDR2 LQKENI. The V and J ends lost 2 bases and 1 base respectively, with 8 bases between them.

The source of this sequence is a woman in her forties with acute COVID-19. This sequence joins TRBV18 and TRBJ1-1; D gene unclear. Source material: PBMCs or T cells enriched from blood (not recorded which). CDR3 in DNA: TGTGCCAGCTCACCAACGGCAGGGAACACTGAAGCTTTCTTT. Translation: CASSPTAGNTEAFF.